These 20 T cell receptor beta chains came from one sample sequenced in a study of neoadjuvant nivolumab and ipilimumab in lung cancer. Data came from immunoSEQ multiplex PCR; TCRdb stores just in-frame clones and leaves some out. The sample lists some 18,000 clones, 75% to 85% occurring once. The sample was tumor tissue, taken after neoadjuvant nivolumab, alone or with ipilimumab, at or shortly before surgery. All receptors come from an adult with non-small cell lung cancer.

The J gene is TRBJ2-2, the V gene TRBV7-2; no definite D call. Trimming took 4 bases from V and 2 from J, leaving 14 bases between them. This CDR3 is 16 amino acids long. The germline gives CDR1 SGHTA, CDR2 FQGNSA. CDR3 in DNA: TGTGCCAGCAGCTCTGCAGGTTCACTTAACACCGGGGAGCTGTTTTTT. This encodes CASSSAGSLNTGELFF.

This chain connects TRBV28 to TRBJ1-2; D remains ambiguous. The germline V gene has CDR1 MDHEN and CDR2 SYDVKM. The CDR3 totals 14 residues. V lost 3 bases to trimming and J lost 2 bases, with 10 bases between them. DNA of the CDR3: TGTGCCAGCAGTTTCCTGGACGCCAACTATGGCTACACCTTC. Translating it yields CASSFLDANYGYTF.

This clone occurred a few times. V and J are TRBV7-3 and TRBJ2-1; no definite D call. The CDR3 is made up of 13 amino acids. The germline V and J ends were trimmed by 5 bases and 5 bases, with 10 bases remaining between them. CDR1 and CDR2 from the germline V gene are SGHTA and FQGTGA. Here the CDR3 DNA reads TGTGCCAGCAGCGAAATGGGAAACAATGAGCAGTTCTTC. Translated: CASSEMGNNEQFF.

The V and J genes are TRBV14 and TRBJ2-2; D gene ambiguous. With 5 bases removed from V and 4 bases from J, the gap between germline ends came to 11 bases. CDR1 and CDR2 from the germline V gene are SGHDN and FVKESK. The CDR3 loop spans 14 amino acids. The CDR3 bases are TGTGCCAGCAGCTTTAATCAACTCACCGGGGAGCTGTTTTTT. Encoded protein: CASSFNQLTGELFF.

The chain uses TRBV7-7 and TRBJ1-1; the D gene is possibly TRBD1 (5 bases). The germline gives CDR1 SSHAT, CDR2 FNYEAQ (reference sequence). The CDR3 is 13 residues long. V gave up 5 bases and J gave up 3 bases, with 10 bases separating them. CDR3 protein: CASSSRADTEAFF. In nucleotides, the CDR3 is TGTGCCAGCAGCAGCAGGGCGGACACTGAAGCTTTCTTT.

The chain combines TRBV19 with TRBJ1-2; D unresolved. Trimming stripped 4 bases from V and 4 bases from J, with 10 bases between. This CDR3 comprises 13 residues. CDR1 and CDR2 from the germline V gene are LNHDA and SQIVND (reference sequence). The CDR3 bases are TGTGCCAGTAGTAGTGACGGACGCTATGGCTACACCTTC. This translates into CASSSDGRYGYTF.

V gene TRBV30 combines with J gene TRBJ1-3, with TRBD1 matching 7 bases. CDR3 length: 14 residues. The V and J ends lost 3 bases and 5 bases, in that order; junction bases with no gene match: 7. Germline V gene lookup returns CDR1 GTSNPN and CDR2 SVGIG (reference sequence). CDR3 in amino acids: CAWRETGSRNTIYF. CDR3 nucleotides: TGTGCCTGGAGAGAGACAGGGTCGCGAAACACCATATATTTT.

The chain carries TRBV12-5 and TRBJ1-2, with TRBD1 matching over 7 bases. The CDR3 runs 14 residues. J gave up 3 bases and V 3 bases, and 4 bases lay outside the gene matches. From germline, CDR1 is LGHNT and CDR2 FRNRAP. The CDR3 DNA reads TGTGCTAGTGGTTTCGGACAGGCCCACTATGGCTACACCTTC. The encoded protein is CASGFGQAHYGYTF.

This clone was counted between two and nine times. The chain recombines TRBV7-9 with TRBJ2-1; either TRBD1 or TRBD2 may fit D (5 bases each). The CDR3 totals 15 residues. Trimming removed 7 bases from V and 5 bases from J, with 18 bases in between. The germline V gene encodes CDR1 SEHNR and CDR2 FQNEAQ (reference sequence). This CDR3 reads CASTLGGDWDNEQFF. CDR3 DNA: TGTGCCAGCACCCTTGGGGGAGATTGGGACAATGAGCAGTTCTTC.

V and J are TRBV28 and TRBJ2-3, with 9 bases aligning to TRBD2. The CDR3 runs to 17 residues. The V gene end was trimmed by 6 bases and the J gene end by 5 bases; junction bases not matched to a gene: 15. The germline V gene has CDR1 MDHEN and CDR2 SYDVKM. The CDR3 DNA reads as TGTGCCAGCAGCCGTCCGGGACTAGCAGGAGCGGGAGATACGCAGTATTTT. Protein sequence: CASSRPGLAGAGDTQYF. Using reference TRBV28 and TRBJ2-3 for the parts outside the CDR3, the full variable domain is DVKVTQSSRYLVKRTGEKVFLECVQDMDHENMFWYRQDPGLGLRLIYFSYDVKMKEKGDIPEGYSVSREKKERFSLILESASTNQTSMYLCASSRPGLAGAGDTQYFGPGTRLTVL.

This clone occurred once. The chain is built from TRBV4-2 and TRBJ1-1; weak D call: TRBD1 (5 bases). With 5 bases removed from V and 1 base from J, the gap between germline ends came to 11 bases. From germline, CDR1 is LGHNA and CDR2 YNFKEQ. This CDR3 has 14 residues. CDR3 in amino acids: CASSSQGKNTEAFF. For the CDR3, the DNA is TGTGCCAGCAGCTCGCAGGGCAAGAACACTGAAGCTTTCTTT.

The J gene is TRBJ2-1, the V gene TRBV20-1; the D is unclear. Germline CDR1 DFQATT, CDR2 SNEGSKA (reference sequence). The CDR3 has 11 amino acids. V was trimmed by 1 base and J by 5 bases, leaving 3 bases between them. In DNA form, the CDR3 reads TGCAGTGCTAGAGCCCACAATGAGCAGTTCTTC. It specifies CSARAHNEQFF.

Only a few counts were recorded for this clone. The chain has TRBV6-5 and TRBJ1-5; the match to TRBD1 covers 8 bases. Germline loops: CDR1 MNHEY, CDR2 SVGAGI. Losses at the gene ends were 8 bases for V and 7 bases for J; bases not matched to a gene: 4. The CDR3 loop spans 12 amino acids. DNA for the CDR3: TGTGCCAGCGGACAGGGAATCCAGCCCCAGCATTTT. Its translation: CASGQGIQPQHF.

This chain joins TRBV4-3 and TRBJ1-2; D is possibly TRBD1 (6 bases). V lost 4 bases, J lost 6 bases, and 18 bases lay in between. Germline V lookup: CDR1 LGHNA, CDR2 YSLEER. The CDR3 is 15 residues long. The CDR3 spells CASSPQGAGGDGYTF. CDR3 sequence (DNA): TGCGCCAGCAGCCCACAGGGAGCGGGGGGAGATGGCTACACCTTC.

The DNA for the CDR3 is TGCGCCAGCAGCCAAGAAGGTCGAACCTCCTACAATGAGCAGTTCTTC. As protein: CASSQEGRTSYNEQFF. The chain is built from TRBV4-1 and TRBJ2-1; no definite D call. Germline V gives CDR1 MGHRA, CDR2 YSYEKL. The CDR3 has 16 residues. Between the trimmed V and J ends, which lost 0 bases and 0 bases, there was a span of 9 bases.

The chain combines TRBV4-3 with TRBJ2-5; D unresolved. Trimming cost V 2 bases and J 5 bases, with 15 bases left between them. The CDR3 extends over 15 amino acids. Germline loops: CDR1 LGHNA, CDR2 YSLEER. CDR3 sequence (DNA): TGCGCCAGCAGCCAAACATGGGCTAGGCGGGAGACCCAGTACTTC. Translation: CASSQTWARRETQYF.

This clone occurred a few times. CDR3 loop: CASTSAGDYKQYF. The CDR3 DNA follows: TGTGCCAGCACCTCAGCGGGAGATTATAAGCAGTACTTC. The chain uses TRBV6-6 and TRBJ2-7, with 8 bases matching TRBD2. J was trimmed by 8 bases and V by 7 bases; bases with no gene match: 10. Germline V gene sequence: CDR1 MNHNY, CDR2 SVGAGI (reference sequence). CDR3 length: 13 residues.

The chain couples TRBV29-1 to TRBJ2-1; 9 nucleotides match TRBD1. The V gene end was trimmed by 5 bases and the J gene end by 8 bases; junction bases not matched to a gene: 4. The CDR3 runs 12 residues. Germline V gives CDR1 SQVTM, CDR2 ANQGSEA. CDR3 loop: CSVRRDRDEQFF. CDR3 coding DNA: TGCAGCGTTCGACGGGACAGGGATGAGCAGTTCTTC.

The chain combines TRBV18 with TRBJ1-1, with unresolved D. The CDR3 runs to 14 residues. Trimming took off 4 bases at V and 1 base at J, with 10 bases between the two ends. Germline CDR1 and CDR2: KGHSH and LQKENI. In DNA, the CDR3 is TGTGCCAGCTCACAGGCGCATAGGAACACTGAAGCTTTCTTT. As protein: CASSQAHRNTEAFF.

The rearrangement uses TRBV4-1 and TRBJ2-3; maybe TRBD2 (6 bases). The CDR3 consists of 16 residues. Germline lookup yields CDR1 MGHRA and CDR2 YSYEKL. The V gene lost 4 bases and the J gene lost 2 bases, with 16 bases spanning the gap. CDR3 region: CASSLRTGVDTDTQYF. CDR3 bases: TGCGCCAGCAGCCTAAGGACGGGGGTGGACACAGATACGCAGTATTTT.